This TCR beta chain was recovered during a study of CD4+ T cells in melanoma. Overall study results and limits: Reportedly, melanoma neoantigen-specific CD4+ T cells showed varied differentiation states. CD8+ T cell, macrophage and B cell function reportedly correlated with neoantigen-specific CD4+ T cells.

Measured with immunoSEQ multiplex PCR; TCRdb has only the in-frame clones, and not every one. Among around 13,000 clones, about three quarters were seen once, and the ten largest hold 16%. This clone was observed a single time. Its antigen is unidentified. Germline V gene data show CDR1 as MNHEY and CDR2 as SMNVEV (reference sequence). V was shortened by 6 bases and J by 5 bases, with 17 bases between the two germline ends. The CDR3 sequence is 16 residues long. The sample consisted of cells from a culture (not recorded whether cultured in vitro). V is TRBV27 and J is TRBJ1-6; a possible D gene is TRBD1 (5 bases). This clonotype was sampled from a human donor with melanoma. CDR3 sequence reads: CASSPWRGDDNSPLHF. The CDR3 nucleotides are TGTGCCAGCAGCCCTTGGCGGGGGGACGATAATTCACCCCTCCACTTT.